Following are 28 T cell receptor beta chains from one sample sequenced in a study of shared clonotypes between healthy human individuals. Clones were sequenced by immunoSEQ multiplex PCR, and TCRdb holds only the in-frame ones, with some missing. This sample has about 1.1 million clones; around 78% occur once, and the top ten carry 0.5% to 0.65%. The material sequenced was memory CD4+ T cells from PBMCs. Regarding subset: CD45RA-negative fraction. All receptors derive from a man aged 18 to 30 in good health. Some clones in this sample may be carry-over from other donors' samples.

The J gene is TRBJ1-3, the V gene TRBV18, with D perhaps matching TRBD1 (5 bases). Trimming took off 1 base at V and 8 bases at J, with 9 bases between the two ends. This CDR3 has 13 residues. CDR1 is KGHSH, CDR2 LQKENI, per germline. The CDR3 nucleotides are TGTGCCAGCTCACCACGCGACAGAGACACCATATATTTT. It yields the protein CASSPRDRDTIYF.

This clone turned up a few times. The chain has TRBV6-5 and TRBJ2-5; tentative D call: TRBD2 (6 bases). The V end was cut by 8 bases, the J end by 3 bases, with 16 bases between. Per germline, CDR1 MNHEY and CDR2 SVGAGI. The CDR3 is made up of 14 amino acids. The CDR3 protein is CASRTSWGEETQYF. CDR3 sequence (DNA): TGTGCCAGCCGAACTAGCTGGGGGGAAGAGACCCAGTACTTC.

The V gene is TRBV7-3, the J gene TRBJ2-2, with 7 bases that match TRBD2. The CDR3 is 13 residues long. With 2 bases clipped from V and 7 bases from J, the junction kept 1 base outside the gene matches. Germline-derived CDR1 and CDR2 are SGHTA and FQGTGA. CDR3 bases: TGTGCCAGCAGCTTAGGGAGGGTCGGGGAGCTGTTTTTT. It yields the protein CASSLGRVGELFF.

The CDR3 here is CASSRGTGSHEQYF. The CDR3 nucleotides read TGTGCCAGCAGCCGCGGGACAGGGTCCCACGAGCAGTACTTC. V is TRBV5-4 and J is TRBJ2-7; 9 bases align to TRBD1. Germline lookup yields CDR1 SGHNT and CDR2 YYREEE (reference sequence). This CDR3 is 14 amino acids long. The ends lost 4 bases at V and 5 bases at J; junction bases unmatched: 7. Full variable domain (rest looked up from reference TRBV5-4 and TRBJ2-7): ETGVTQSPTHLIKTRGQQVTLRCSSQSGHNTVSWYQQALGQGPQFIFQYYREEENGRGNFPPRFSGLQFPNYSSELNVNALELDDSALYLCASSRGTGSHEQYFGPGTRLTVT.

This clone was recorded at least ten times. The chain joins TRBV4-2 to TRBJ2-1; 9 positions agree with TRBD2. The ends lost 0 bases at V and 4 bases at J; junction bases unmatched: 4. This CDR3 has 16 residues. Germline V gene sequence: CDR1 LGHNA, CDR2 YNFKEQ. CDR3 residues: CASSQDAAGGYNEQFF. CDR3 coding DNA: TGTGCCAGCAGCCAAGATGCGGCGGGAGGGTACAATGAGCAGTTCTTC.

The chain is built from TRBV5-1 and TRBJ1-2, with D perhaps matching TRBD1 (5 bases). The V end was cut by 0 bases, the J end by 4 bases, with 13 bases between. Germline CDR1 reads SGHRS; CDR2 reads YFSETQ. This CDR3 comprises 15 residues. CDR3 amino acids: CASSLAGGTGYGYTF. In DNA, the CDR3 is TGCGCCAGCAGCTTGGCCGGGGGAACAGGCTATGGCTACACCTTC.

A few counts support this clone. Other DNA sequences in the same sample also yield this CDR3. V is TRBV6-5 and J is TRBJ2-7; 8 positions agree with TRBD1. The CDR3 has 15 amino acids. The germline V gene has CDR1 MNHEY and CDR2 SVGAGI. J was trimmed by 1 base and V by 6 bases; bases with no gene match: 8. This chain's CDR3 is CASRQGQAPSYEQYF. The CDR3 nucleotides are TGTGCCAGCAGACAGGGACAGGCCCCATCCTACGAGCAGTACTTC.

The chain carries TRBV4-3 and TRBJ2-6; 8 positions match TRBD1. V dropped 0 bases and J dropped 0; count of bases not matched to a gene: 13. The CDR3 sequence is 21 residues long. CDR1 and CDR2 (germline): LGHNA, YSLEER. CDR3 sequence reads: CASSQDRGRQGRSSGANVLTF. CDR3 in DNA: TGCGCCAGCAGCCAAGATCGGGGTAGACAGGGGAGAAGCTCTGGGGCCAACGTCCTGACTTTC.

This clone was seen repeatedly, ten times or more. The CDR3 nucleotides read TGTGCCAGCAGCCCCAGGACAGGGAATGAGCAGTTCTTC. It codes for CASSPRTGNEQFF. V gene TRBV6-5 combines with J gene TRBJ2-1; 8 positions match TRBD1. V dropped 6 bases and J dropped 7; count of bases not matched to a gene: 5. The CDR3 spans 13 residues. CDR1 MNHEY and CDR2 SVGAGI come from the germline V gene.

The chain links TRBV19 to TRBJ2-1, with 7 bases lining up with TRBD2. V trimming: 4 bases; J trimming: 9 bases; junction bases outside the gene matches: 3. The CDR3 spans 12 residues. Germline-derived CDR1 and CDR2 are LNHDA and SQIVND (reference sequence). The CDR3 here is CASSNLAGEQFF. CDR3 coding DNA: TGTGCCAGTAGTAACTTAGCGGGTGAGCAGTTCTTC.

As to this clone: Different DNA sequences within this sample yield the same CDR3. The chain employs TRBV5-1 and TRBJ2-7, with a possible D match to TRBD2 (6 bases). The germline V gene has CDR1 SGHRS and CDR2 YFSETQ. Trimming took 4 bases from V and 2 from J, leaving 13 bases between them. The CDR3 runs 14 residues. This CDR3 is CASSAGTGTYEQYF. CDR3 nucleotide sequence: TGCGCCAGCAGCGCCGGGACTGGCACCTACGAGCAGTACTTC. Based on the CDR3 plus reference TRBV5-1 and TRBJ2-7, the full variable domain is KAGVTQTPRYLIKTRGQQVTLSCSPISGHRSVSWYQQTPGQGLQFLFEYFSETQRNKGNFPGRFSGRQFSNSRSEMNVSTLELGDSALYLCASSAGTGTYEQYFGPGTRLTVT.

Remarks on this clone: Its ends do not fully match the called genes, so a read error is possible. The chain has TRBV10-3 and TRBJ2-7; the D is unclear. The CDR3 contains 11 residues. CDR1 and CDR2 from the germline V gene are ENHRY and SYGVKD. The CDR3 protein is CAIGESYEQYF. The CDR3 coding sequence is TGTGCCATCGGTGAATCCTACGAGCAGTACTTC.

This clone was seen repeatedly, ten times or more. The chain joins TRBV15 to TRBJ2-2; unclear D gene. The CDR3 has 13 amino acids. Germline-derived CDR1 and CDR2 are LNHNV and YYDKDF (reference sequence). V was trimmed by 9 bases and J by 4 bases, leaving 12 bases between them. The CDR3 DNA sequence: TGTGCCACTCGCCGGCCTGCCACCGGGGAGCTGTTTTTT. The encoded protein is CATRRPATGELFF.

The CDR3 nucleotides are TGCGCCAGCAGCCCGGGAACAGGGCGCAGCGAAAAACTGTTTTTT. Protein product: CASSPGTGRSEKLFF. The rearrangement links TRBV4-1 to TRBJ1-4; D may be TRBD1 (6 bases). Germline V lookup: CDR1 MGHRA, CDR2 YSYEKL. The CDR3 length is 15 residues. The ends were cut back, 4 bases at V and 8 bases at J, with 17 bases in the middle.

The chain couples TRBV20-1 to TRBJ2-1, with a tentative D call TRBD2 (5 bases). V lost 3 bases and J 9 bases, leaving 6 bases between the germline ends. The CDR3 runs to 10 residues. Germline-derived CDR1 and CDR2 are DFQATT and SNEGSKA (reference sequence). The CDR3 DNA sequence: TGCAGTGCTAGGGGGAGTGAGCAGTTCTTC. Protein: CSARGSEQFF.

As to this clone: Other nucleotide sequences from this sample produce the same CDR3. V is TRBV29-1 and J is TRBJ1-3; no firm D call. CDR1 is SQVTM, CDR2 ANQGSEA, per germline. This CDR3 contains 13 residues. The V and J ends lost 4 bases and 3 bases respectively, with 10 bases between them. The CDR3 here is CSVARDNGNTIYF. CDR3 bases: TGCAGCGTTGCGAGGGATAATGGAAACACCATATATTTT.

The chain links TRBV28 to TRBJ2-1, with 8 positions matching TRBD2. The CDR3 length is 15 residues. Per germline, CDR1 MDHEN and CDR2 SYDVKM. V lost 2 bases and J lost 3; bases outside the gene matches: 3. Here the CDR3 DNA reads TGTGCCAGCAGTTTAGTAGCGGGGAACTACAATGAGCAGTTCTTC. Translated, it gives CASSLVAGNYNEQFF.

This chain connects TRBV18 to TRBJ2-1; D gene unclear. The CDR3 is 14 residues long. V lost 0 bases and J lost 10, with 13 bases in between. Looked up from germline, CDR1 is KGHSH and CDR2 is LQKENI. DNA of the CDR3: TGTGCCAGCTCACCACCCAGTTTCGTATCGGAGCAGTTCTTC. Its translation is CASSPPSFVSEQFF.

V is TRBV10-2 and J is TRBJ2-3; D gene ambiguous. The CDR3 contains 11 residues. CDR1 is WSHSY and CDR2 is SAAADI in the germline V gene. The CDR3 DNA follows: TGCCCGCCAAAGGGCACAGATACGCAGTATTTT. This sequence encodes CPPKGTDTQYF.

The chain combines TRBV7-2 with TRBJ2-6, with 7 bases identical to TRBD1. CDR1 is SGHTA and CDR2 is FQGNSA in the germline V gene. The CDR3 spans 16 residues. V shed 4 bases and J 5 bases; nucleotides not matched to a gene: 8. The CDR3 DNA follows: TGTGCCAGCAGCTCGGGACAGCTGCTCTGGGCCAACGTCCTGACTTTC. This sequence encodes CASSSGQLLWANVLTF.

This chain connects TRBV5-6 to TRBJ2-7; D remains unclear. The length of the CDR3 is 12 residues. Per the germline V gene, CDR1 is SGHDT and CDR2 is YYEEEE. V lost 4 bases and J lost 8, with 13 bases in between. CDR3 sequence (DNA): TGTGCCAGCAGCAGATCCGGTGCCCAGCAGTACTTC. Translating gives CASSRSGAQQYF.

Only a few counts were recorded for this clone. The V call is TRBV6-5, the J call TRBJ1-5; D is possibly TRBD1 (5 bases). Germline loops: CDR1 MNHEY, CDR2 SVGAGI. This CDR3 is built from 14 residues. Trimming shortened V by 6 bases and J by 1 base, and 10 bases separated the two germline ends. CDR3 coding DNA: TGTGCCAGCAGGGGGCTGGAGAGCAATCAGCCCCAGCATTTT. Its translation: CASRGLESNQPQHF.

V usage is TRBV7-9 and J usage is TRBJ2-7; 12 nucleotides match TRBD2. There are 16 residues in the CDR3. Germline CDR1 is SEHNR and CDR2 is FQNEAQ (reference sequence). Trimming at V came to 2 bases and at J to 3 bases, leaving 5 bases not matched to a gene. The CDR3 coding sequence is TGTGCCAGCAGCTTACCGACTAGCGGGAGTGTCTACGAGCAGTACTTC. Translating it yields CASSLPTSGSVYEQYF.

This rearrangement joins TRBV2 to TRBJ2-5; D call uncertain. The end of the DNA is better explained by TRBJ2-7, so the J call may be wrong. CDR3 length: 13 amino acids. Germline values: CDR1 SNHLY, CDR2 FYNNEI. DNA of the CDR3: TGTGCCCAAAGCCGGGCCGTCGAATACGAGCAGTACTTC. It is translated as CAQSRAVEYEQYF.

This clone has only one observation. This chain uses TRBV5-1 with TRBJ2-7, with a tentative D call TRBD2 (7 bases). Trimming took 4 bases from V and 6 from J, leaving 20 bases between them. Germline V lookup: CDR1 SGHRS, CDR2 YFSETQ. The length of the CDR3 is 15 residues. Here the CDR3 reads CASSRGPRGGGEQYF. The CDR3 region has the DNA TGCGCCAGCAGCCGCGGCCCCAGGGGAGGGGGCGAGCAGTACTTC. The full variable domain, rest sourced from reference TRBV5-1 and TRBJ2-7, is KAGVTQTPRYLIKTRGQQVTLSCSPISGHRSVSWYQQTPGQGLQFLFEYFSETQRNKGNFPGRFSGRQFSNSRSEMNVSTLELGDSALYLCASSRGPRGGGEQYFGPGTRLTVT.

This chain uses TRBV10-1 with TRBJ1-1; 8 nucleotides match TRBD1. V lost 6 bases and J lost 2; bases outside the gene matches: 5. Germline V gives CDR1 WNHNN, CDR2 SYGVQD (reference sequence). This CDR3 has 14 amino acids. The CDR3 reads CASSAQGVNTEAFF. CDR3 in DNA: TGCGCCAGCAGCGCACAGGGGGTCAACACTGAAGCTTTCTTT.

The gene calls are TRBV6-5 and TRBJ1-2; D possibly corresponds to TRBD1 (5 bases). V lost 6 bases and J 1 base, leaving 12 bases between the germline ends. The CDR3 covers 14 residues. In germline, CDR1 is MNHEY, CDR2 SVGAGI. The CDR3 spells CASSPFQGNYGYTF. In nucleotides, the CDR3 is TGTGCCAGCAGCCCCTTCCAGGGTAACTATGGCTACACCTTC.

The chain joins TRBV29-1 to TRBJ2-7, with 12 positions matching TRBD2. V lost 4 bases, J lost 6 bases, and 4 bases stayed unmatched. Germline V gives CDR1 SQVTM, CDR2 ANQGSEA. This CDR3 has 13 residues. The CDR3 sequence is CSVASSGRAEQYF. Here the CDR3 DNA reads TGCAGCGTTGCCTCTAGCGGGAGGGCCGAGCAGTACTTC.